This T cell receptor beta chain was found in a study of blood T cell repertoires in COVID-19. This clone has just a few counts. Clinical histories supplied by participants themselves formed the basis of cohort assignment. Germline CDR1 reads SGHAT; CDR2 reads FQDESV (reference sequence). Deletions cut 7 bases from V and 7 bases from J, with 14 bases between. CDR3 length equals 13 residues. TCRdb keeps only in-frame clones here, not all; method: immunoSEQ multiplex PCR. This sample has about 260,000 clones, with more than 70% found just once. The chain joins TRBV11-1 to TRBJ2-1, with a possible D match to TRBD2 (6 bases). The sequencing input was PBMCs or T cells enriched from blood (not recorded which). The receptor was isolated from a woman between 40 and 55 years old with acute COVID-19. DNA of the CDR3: TGTGCCAGCAACTCCAGGAGGGAAAATGAGCAGTTCTTC. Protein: CASNSRRENEQFF.